The 27 T cell receptor beta chains below all came from one sample that was sequenced in a study of beta chain features in type 1 diabetes. The antigens these receptors bind are not known. Reverse transcription of all isolated RNA meant that expressed TCRB transcripts were sequenced. Using immunoSEQ multiplex PCR, the repertoire was profiled, and TCRdb retains in-frame clones only, with some absent. The sample comprises about 280,000 clones, about 15% of which are singletons, and roughly 0.015% rests with the top ten. General study points: When Type 1 diabetes patients were examined, their TCRB CDR3s proved moderately but significantly shorter in all four CD4+ subsets.

Input material: naive CD4+ T cells from blood. All receptors come from a man in his late teens or twenties with type 1 diabetes.

This clone was observed a few times. J is TRBJ1-5 and V is TRBV30; 8 bases are a match to TRBD1. CDR3 length equals 13 residues. CDR1 and CDR2 (germline): GTSNPN, SVGIG (reference sequence). J lost 7 bases, V lost 3 bases, and 5 bases had no gene match. In DNA, the CDR3 is TGTGCCTGGAGGGCAGGGGGCCAGCAGCCCCAGCATTTT. It specifies CAWRAGGQQPQHF.

The CDR3 protein is CASSGGGLGGNTIYF. CDR3 nucleotide sequence: TGTGCCAGCAGCGGCGGAGGGCTGGGTGGAAACACCATATATTTT. V gene TRBV9 combines with J gene TRBJ1-3, with D unclear. V was pared by 3 bases and J by 3 bases, with 13 bases between. Looked up from germline, CDR1 is SGDLS and CDR2 is YYNGEE. CDR3 length equals 15 residues.

The gene calls are TRBV19 and TRBJ1-2; no clear D gene. Between the trimmed V and J ends, which lost 7 bases and 5 bases, there was a span of 14 bases. The CDR3 loop spans 13 amino acids. Germline loops: CDR1 LNHDA, CDR2 SQIVND (reference sequence). CDR3 loop: CASTLEARYGYTF. CDR3 bases: TGTGCCAGTACTTTAGAAGCGAGGTATGGCTACACCTTC. The full variable domain, completed using reference TRBV19 and TRBJ1-2, is DGGITQSPKYLFRKEGQNVTLSCEQNLNHDAMYWYRQDPGQGLRLIYYSQIVNDFQKGDIAEGYSVSREKKESFPLTVTSAQKNPTAFYLCASTLEARYGYTFGSGTRLTVV.

This clone was found a few times. Distinct nucleotide sequences in the sample also encode this CDR3. This chain links TRBV5-4 with TRBJ2-1; possibly TRBD2 for D (5 bases). The CDR3 length is 13 residues. V gave up 0 bases and J gave up 4 bases, with 5 bases separating them. Per germline, CDR1 SGHNT and CDR2 YYREEE (reference sequence). The CDR3 sequence is CASSLERYNEQFF. CDR3 nucleotides: TGTGCCAGCAGCTTGGAGCGGTACAATGAGCAGTTCTTC.

This sequence joins TRBV28 and TRBJ1-2; D is ambiguous. With 5 bases removed from V and 3 bases from J, the gap between germline ends came to 13 bases. The germline V gene encodes CDR1 MDHEN and CDR2 SYDVKM. The CDR3 is 14 amino acids. This CDR3 is CASSHAGSDYGYTF. The DNA of the CDR3 is TGTGCCAGCAGTCATGCGGGGTCAGACTATGGCTACACCTTC.

This clone was observed a handful of times. The chain links TRBV7-9 to TRBJ2-7, with no clear D. The germline V gene has CDR1 SEHNR and CDR2 FQNEAQ (reference sequence). V gave up 4 bases and J gave up 5 bases, with 6 bases separating them. This CDR3 comprises 11 residues. In DNA, the CDR3 is TGTGCCAGCAGCTCCGTTAACGAGCAGTACTTC. Its translation is CASSSVNEQYF. Using reference TRBV7-9 and TRBJ2-7 for the parts outside the CDR3, the full variable domain is DTGVSQNPRHKITKRGQNVTFRCDPISEHNRLYWYRQTLGQGPEFLTYFQNEAQLEKSRLLSDRFSAERPKGSFSTLEIQRTEQGDSAMYLCASSSVNEQYFGPGTRLTVT.

The rearrangement joins TRBV4-3 to TRBJ1-2; no clear D. Per germline, CDR1 LGHNA and CDR2 YSLEER. With 0 bases removed from V and 3 bases from J, the gap between germline ends came to 8 bases. The CDR3 is 14 residues long. The CDR3 nucleotides read TGCGCCAGCAGCCAAGAGGGCAGCCACTATGGCTACACCTTC. Protein product: CASSQEGSHYGYTF.

This clone was observed a few times. V usage is TRBV5-1 and J usage is TRBJ1-1; TRBD1 agrees at 9 bases. The CDR3 is 14 residues long. Germline CDR1 is SGHRS and CDR2 is YFSETQ. Trimming took 4 bases from V and 6 from J; bases not matched to a gene: 7. The CDR3: CASSLGTGIPEAFF. In nucleotides, the CDR3 is TGCGCCAGCAGCCTCGGGACAGGGATCCCTGAAGCTTTCTTT.

This clone has only a few counts. J is TRBJ2-7 and V is TRBV6-1; 11 positions match TRBD2. J was trimmed by 4 bases and V by 6 bases; bases with no gene match: 2. This CDR3 spans 13 amino acids. Germline V CDR1 and CDR2: MNHNS, SASEGT. The DNA of the CDR3 is TGTGCCAGCAGCCTAGCGGGAGGATACGAGCAGTACTTC. Translated: CASSLAGGYEQYF.

This clone was seen only a few times. This chain links TRBV5-1 with TRBJ2-3; maybe TRBD1 (6 bases). Germline V gene data show CDR1 as SGHRS and CDR2 as YFSETQ. The V and J ends lost 4 bases and 1 base respectively, with 13 bases between them. The CDR3 has 15 residues. The CDR3 here is CASSPQGRGTDTQYF. CDR3 nucleotides: TGCGCCAGCAGCCCACAGGGTCGCGGCACAGATACGCAGTATTTT.

This clone was seen only a few times. The V and J genes are TRBV29-1 and TRBJ2-5; D might be TRBD2 (5 bases). The germline V gene encodes CDR1 SQVTM and CDR2 ANQGSEA. Trimming left V 2 bases short and J 3 bases short, with 7 bases between. The CDR3 loop spans 12 amino acids. CDR3 loop: CSVEILEETQYF. In DNA, the CDR3 is TGCAGCGTTGAAATACTAGAAGAGACCCAGTACTTC.

The sample holds a few counts of this clone. J is TRBJ1-1 and V is TRBV5-1, with 8 bases fitting TRBD1. The CDR3 is 14 residues long. The V gene's germline CDR1 is SGHRS and CDR2 YFSETQ. With 7 bases clipped from V and 3 bases from J, the junction kept 8 bases outside the gene matches. The CDR3 nucleotides read TGCGCCAGCTTCAGGACAGGGTGGGACACTGAAGCTTTCTTT. Protein product: CASFRTGWDTEAFF.

The V call is TRBV28, the J call TRBJ2-5, with D unclear. The CDR3 length is 13 residues. V lost 5 bases and J 3 bases, leaving 10 bases between the germline ends. The V gene's germline CDR1 is MDHEN and CDR2 SYDVKM. The CDR3 sequence: CASSTPEEETQYF. CDR3 nucleotide sequence: TGTGCCAGCAGTACGCCAGAGGAAGAGACCCAGTACTTC.

The chain has TRBV5-1 and TRBJ2-7, with 15 nucleotides matching TRBD2. After removal of 2 bases from V and 7 bases from J, the junction contained 7 bases not matched to a gene. CDR1 SGHRS and CDR2 YFSETQ come from the germline V gene. This CDR3 has 16 amino acids. CDR3 DNA sequence: TGCGCCAGCAGCTTAACGGGACTAGCGGGGGGCGAGGAGCAGTACTTC. It yields the protein CASSLTGLAGGEEQYF.

This chain links TRBV18 with TRBJ2-7; 11 bases match TRBD1. The V gene's germline CDR1 is KGHSH and CDR2 LQKENI. V lost 3 bases to trimming and J lost 7 bases; unmatched junction nucleotides: 8. This CDR3 has 15 residues. Written as DNA, the CDR3 is TGTGCCAGCTCACCGGCGCGGGACAGGGGGTTTGAGCAGTACTTC. Protein: CASSPARDRGFEQYF. Filled out from reference TRBV18 and TRBJ2-7, the complete variable domain reads NAGVMQNPRHLVRRRGQEARLRCSPMKGHSHVYWYRQLPEEGLKFMVYLQKENIIDESGMPKERFSAEFPKEGPSILRIQQVVRGDSAAYFCASSPARDRGFEQYFGPGTRLTVT.

This clone was picked up a small number of times. The V gene is TRBV6-6, the J gene TRBJ1-6; tentatively, D is TRBD1 (6 bases). Germline V gene data show CDR1 as MNHNY and CDR2 as SVGAGI (reference sequence). Trimming took off 0 bases at V and 8 bases at J, with 8 bases between the two ends. The CDR3 runs 14 residues. The CDR3 bases are TGTGCCAGCAGTTACTCGAAGGGGGATTCACCCCTCCACTTT. Translating gives CASSYSKGDSPLHF.

This clone occurred a few times. V and J are TRBV4-3 and TRBJ2-4; D is perhaps TRBD1 (7 bases). Germline CDR1 LGHNA, CDR2 YSLEER. Trimming took off 5 bases at V and 0 bases at J, with 20 bases between the two ends. The length of the CDR3 is 18 residues. The CDR3 DNA sequence: TGCGCCAGCAGCTTCACGTCAGGGGGGCCTGGAGCCAAAAACATTCAGTACTTC. Protein sequence: CASSFTSGGPGAKNIQYF.

V is TRBV2 and J is TRBJ1-6, with a possible D match to TRBD1 (5 bases). The CDR3 consists of 15 residues. Germline V CDR1 and CDR2: SNHLY, FYNNEI. V was cut by 6 bases and J by 0 bases, with 9 bases left in between. The CDR3 DNA reads TGTGCCAGCAGGTCTGACAGCTCCTATAATTCACCCCTCCACTTT. Its translation: CASRSDSSYNSPLHF.

The J gene is TRBJ2-2, the V gene TRBV5-1; perhaps TRBD1 as D (5 bases). In germline, CDR1 is SGHRS, CDR2 YFSETQ. With 4 bases removed from V and 7 bases from J, the gap between germline ends came to 20 bases. The CDR3 runs to 16 residues. The CDR3 reads CASSRAPRGSLGELFF. The CDR3 DNA reads as TGCGCCAGCAGCCGGGCCCCTAGGGGAAGCCTCGGGGAGCTGTTTTTT.

The V gene is TRBV9, the J gene TRBJ2-7, with 9 bases lining up with TRBD1. From germline, CDR1 is SGDLS and CDR2 YYNGEE. The CDR3 length is 14 residues. With 3 bases clipped from V and 3 bases from J, the junction kept 4 bases outside the gene matches. The CDR3 DNA follows: TGTGCCAGCAGCGCCGGGACAGGGCGCTACGAGCAGTACTTC. Protein product: CASSAGTGRYEQYF.

This chain joins TRBV5-4 and TRBJ2-3; 8 bases are shared with TRBD1. The ends lost 4 bases at V and 7 bases at J; junction bases unmatched: 8. Germline V lookup: CDR1 SGHNT, CDR2 YYREEE (reference sequence). This CDR3 spans 14 amino acids. This CDR3 is CASSLPGTGYTQYF. DNA of the CDR3: TGTGCCAGCAGCCTCCCCGGGACAGGTTATACGCAGTATTTT.

This chain links TRBV18 with TRBJ2-3; TRBD1 might be the D (6 bases). The CDR3 is made up of 15 amino acids. V was trimmed by 6 bases and J by 2 bases, leaving 15 bases between them. Germline V CDR1 and CDR2: KGHSH, LQKENI. The CDR3 nucleotides read TGTGCCAGCTCCCCCAACAGGGTCAACACAGATACGCAGTATTTT. It is translated as CASSPNRVNTDTQYF.

This clone was counted only a few times. The chain uses TRBV5-1 and TRBJ2-7; 9 bases fit TRBD2. This CDR3 is built from 17 residues. The V segment lost 6 bases and the J segment 7 bases; nucleotides outside the gene matches: 20. Germline V gives CDR1 SGHRS, CDR2 YFSETQ. The DNA for the CDR3 is TGCGCCAGCACCCTTCTTTCCAGCGGGAGGTCCTCAGGGGAGCAGTACTTC. Translated, it gives CASTLLSSGRSSGEQYF.

This clone was seen a few times. This chain joins TRBV28 and TRBJ2-1; D remains ambiguous. The CDR3 extends over 14 amino acids. Germline lookup yields CDR1 MDHEN and CDR2 SYDVKM. Trimming removed 6 bases at V and 0 bases at J, with 9 bases between. In nucleotides, the CDR3 is TGTGCCAGCAGCTACTCGAGCTCCTACAATGAGCAGTTCTTC. Protein: CASSYSSSYNEQFF.

This sequence joins TRBV9 and TRBJ2-2, with 10 nucleotides matching TRBD2. With V trimmed by 3 bases and J by 3 bases, 5 bases remained unmatched. The CDR3 has 16 residues. Germline assignment: CDR1 SGDLS and CDR2 YYNGEE. DNA of the CDR3: TGTGCCAGCAGCGAACCCGGACTAGCGGACACCGGGGAGCTGTTTTTT. Its translation is CASSEPGLADTGELFF.

The V call is TRBV28, the J call TRBJ2-7, with 8 bases identical to TRBD1. The length of the CDR3 is 14 residues. Germline CDR1 reads MDHEN; CDR2 reads SYDVKM. With V trimmed by 8 bases and J by 0 bases, 6 bases remained unmatched. The CDR3 coding sequence is TGTGCCAGCGGGAGGACAGGGAGCTCCTACGAGCAGTACTTC. Its translation: CASGRTGSSYEQYF.

This clone was found a few times. The chain links TRBV2 to TRBJ2-5; tentative D call: TRBD1 (5 bases). The CDR3 spans 13 residues. V was pared by 4 bases and J by 2 bases, with 8 bases between. Germline values: CDR1 SNHLY, CDR2 FYNNEI. CDR3 residues: CASSGQLQETQYF. The CDR3, as DNA: TGTGCCAGCAGTGGACAGCTTCAAGAGACCCAGTACTTC.